These T cell receptor beta chains were read from a single sample in a study of blood T cell repertoires in COVID-19. Here immunoSEQ multiplex PCR was the method, and the copy in TCRdb shows in-frame clones only, minus some. The sample has some 290,000 clones; approximately 89% are singletons. Sequencing was performed on PBMCs or T cells enriched from blood (not recorded which). The receptors here all came from a woman aged 25 to 39 who had recovered from COVID-19. Each CDR3 is given with its conserved first and last residue. The D gene is left open where the match is weak. Clone size is shown for a subset of rows, as once, few, many or a class of expanded clone.

D gene: TRBD1; V gene: TRBV5-1; J gene: TRBJ2-7; clone size: .; CDR3 DNA: TGCGCCAGCAGCTTGGACAGGGGCTACGAGCAGTACTTC; CDR3 protein: CASSLDRGYEQYF
D gene: .; V gene: TRBV15; J gene: TRBJ1-2; clone size: once; CDR3 DNA: TGTGCCACCAGCAGAGGATTAAGACAAGGCTACACCTTC; CDR3 protein: CATSRGLRQGYTF
D gene: .; V gene: TRBV28; J gene: TRBJ2-1; clone size: once; CDR3 DNA: TGTGCCAGCAGTCGCAGGTGGACAGATAGCTCCTACAATGAGCAGTTCTTC; CDR3 protein: CASSRRWTDSSYNEQFF
D gene: .; V gene: TRBV6-5; J gene: TRBJ2-3; clone size: .; CDR3 DNA: TGTGCCAGCAAGAGGGAGCGAAACACAGATACGCAGTATTTT; CDR3 protein: CASKRERNTDTQYF
D gene: .; V gene: TRBV7-9; J gene: TRBJ1-1; clone size: .; CDR3 DNA: TGTGCCAGCAGCTTAGGACAGAAGAACACTGAAGCTTTCTTT; CDR3 protein: CASSLGQKNTEAFF
D gene: .; V gene: TRBV19; J gene: TRBJ1-2; clone size: .; CDR3 DNA: TGTGCCAGTAGTAGGGCAGGGTTGAACTATGGCTACACCTTC; CDR3 protein: CASSRAGLNYGYTF
D gene: .; V gene: TRBV5-1; J gene: TRBJ2-5; clone size: .; CDR3 DNA: TGCGCCAGCAGCTTGGTCGGGGATGGTGGAGAGACCCAGTACTTC; CDR3 protein: CASSLVGDGGETQYF
D gene: .; V gene: TRBV27; J gene: TRBJ2-7; clone size: once; CDR3 DNA: TGTGCCAGCAGTTTGGGGCAAACCTACGAGCAGTACTTC; CDR3 protein: CASSLGQTYEQYF
D gene: TRBD1; V gene: TRBV2; J gene: TRBJ1-1; clone size: .; CDR3 DNA: TGTGCCAGCAGGGGGACAGGAGGCGTCCCTGAAGCTTTCTTT; CDR3 protein: CASRGTGGVPEAFF
D gene: .; V gene: TRBV18; J gene: TRBJ1-5; clone size: .; CDR3 DNA: TGTGCCAGCTCACCATTCGACCCGACAGTGACAGGCAATCAGCCCCAGCATTTT; CDR3 protein: CASSPFDPTVTGNQPQHF
D gene: .; V gene: TRBV19; J gene: TRBJ2-7; clone size: .; CDR3 DNA: TGTGCCAGTAGTACCCTCCAGACCTACGAGCAGTACTTC; CDR3 protein: CASSTLQTYEQYF
D gene: .; V gene: TRBV12-3/TRBV12-4; J gene: TRBJ1-4; clone size: .; CDR3 DNA: TGTGCCAGCACTATTTCGGGGGAAAAACTGTTTTTT; CDR3 protein: CASTISGEKLFF
D gene: TRBD2; V gene: TRBV28; J gene: TRBJ2-7; clone size: .; CDR3 DNA: TGTGCCGGTAGTCGGGGGGTCAACACCTACGAGCAGTACTTC; CDR3 protein: CAGSRGVNTYEQYF
D gene: .; V gene: TRBV21-1; J gene: TRBJ2-7; clone size: .; CDR3 DNA: TGTGCCAGCAGCTGCGTATACTGCGGACTCGCGGGGTACGAGCAGTACTTC; CDR3 protein: CASSCVYCGLAGYEQYF
D gene: .; V gene: TRBV27; J gene: TRBJ1-5; clone size: .; CDR3 DNA: TGTGCCAGCAGTTTAAGCAGGGGATTGAATCAGCCCCAGCATTTT; CDR3 protein: CASSLSRGLNQPQHF
D gene: .; V gene: TRBV11-2; J gene: TRBJ2-7; clone size: .; CDR3 DNA: TGTGCCAGCAGCGGCAGTCAGTTGCGAGGAGTCTCCTACGAGCAGTACTTC; CDR3 protein: CASSGSQLRGVSYEQYF
D gene: TRBD1; V gene: TRBV5-1; J gene: TRBJ1-2; clone size: .; CDR3 DNA: TGCGCCAGCAGCTTGGGTGGGACAGGACCCTACCTTCATGGCTACACCTTC; CDR3 protein: CASSLGGTGPYLHGYTF
D gene: .; V gene: TRBV29-1; J gene: TRBJ2-1; clone size: .; CDR3 DNA: TGCAGCGTTGTAAAAAAGGGGTGGCCACACAATGAGCAGTTCTTC; CDR3 protein: CSVVKKGWPHNEQFF
D gene: .; V gene: TRBV6-6; J gene: TRBJ1-2; clone size: .; CDR3 DNA: TGTGCCAGCAGTTACCCGGCAGGGGCTGGTGGCTACACCTTC; CDR3 protein: CASSYPAGAGGYTF
D gene: TRBD1; V gene: TRBV29-1; J gene: TRBJ2-7; clone size: .; CDR3 DNA: TGCAGCAGCCAGGGGGTACCCTACGAGCAGTACTTC; CDR3 protein: CSSQGVPYEQYF
D gene: .; V gene: TRBV19; J gene: TRBJ1-2; clone size: .; CDR3 DNA: TGTGCCAGTAACCCGGGACAAAAAGGGTATGGCTACACCTTC; CDR3 protein: CASNPGQKGYGYTF
D gene: TRBD2; V gene: TRBV16; J gene: TRBJ2-7; clone size: few; CDR3 DNA: TGTGCCAGCAGCCAATCACCCCCACTAGCGGGAGGCGAGCAGTACTTC; CDR3 protein: CASSQSPPLAGGEQYF
D gene: TRBD2; V gene: TRBV10-3; J gene: TRBJ2-3; clone size: .; CDR3 DNA: TGTGCCATCAGACCGGGACTAGCGGGAGGGCGGACTAGCACAGATACGCAGTATTTT; CDR3 protein: CAIRPGLAGGRTSTDTQYF
D gene: TRBD2; V gene: TRBV4-2; J gene: TRBJ2-1; clone size: once; CDR3 DNA: TGTGCCAGCAGCCAAGAAGGTCGGGGAGGGCCTGGTGAGCAGTTCTTC; CDR3 protein: CASSQEGRGGPGEQFF
D gene: TRBD1; V gene: TRBV7-8; J gene: TRBJ1-5; clone size: .; CDR3 DNA: TGTGCCAGCAGCCCTACGACAGGGGGCGCGGGCAATCAGCCCCAGCATTTT; CDR3 protein: CASSPTTGGAGNQPQHF
D gene: TRBD1; V gene: TRBV29-1; J gene: TRBJ1-1; clone size: .; CDR3 DNA: TGCAGCGTTAGGGGGCGGCTCATGAACACTGAAGCTTTCTTT; CDR3 protein: CSVRGRLMNTEAFF
D gene: TRBD2; V gene: TRBV19; J gene: TRBJ2-5; clone size: .; CDR3 DNA: TGTGCCAGTAGTCCCGGGCGGGAGGTCGGAGAGACCCAGTACTTC; CDR3 protein: CASSPGREVGETQYF
D gene: TRBD2; V gene: TRBV27; J gene: TRBJ2-7; clone size: once; CDR3 DNA: TGTGCCAACCGAGTAGGGAGGGAAGTCTCCTACGAGCAGTACTTC; CDR3 protein: CANRVGREVSYEQYF
D gene: TRBD2; V gene: TRBV5-1; J gene: TRBJ2-1; clone size: .; CDR3 DNA: TGCGCCAGCAGCTTGTGGGCTAGCGGCCCCAATGAGCAGTTCTTC; CDR3 protein: CASSLWASGPNEQFF
D gene: TRBD1; V gene: TRBV19; J gene: TRBJ2-1; clone size: .; CDR3 DNA: TGTGCCAGTAGAGGCCAGGGGGCCTTCAATGAGCAGTTCTTC; CDR3 protein: CASRGQGAFNEQFF
D gene: TRBD1; V gene: TRBV6-1; J gene: TRBJ1-6; clone size: .; CDR3 DNA: TGTGCCAGCAGTGACCTAGGACAGGGGGCTTATTCACCCCTCCACTTT; CDR3 protein: CASSDLGQGAYSPLHF
D gene: TRBD2; V gene: TRBV10-3; J gene: TRBJ2-1; clone size: .; CDR3 DNA: TGTGCCATCGGAGCTCCCCCCCTAGCGGGGAATGAGCAGTTCTTC; CDR3 protein: CAIGAPPLAGNEQFF
D gene: .; V gene: TRBV4-1; J gene: TRBJ1-5; clone size: .; CDR3 DNA: TGCGCCAGCAGCCAAGGCGCAGGGGATCAGCCCCAGCATTTT; CDR3 protein: CASSQGAGDQPQHF
D gene: .; V gene: TRBV5-6; J gene: TRBJ1-1; clone size: .; CDR3 DNA: TGTGCCAGCAGCTTTGGACAGTACACTGAAGCTTTCTTT; CDR3 protein: CASSFGQYTEAFF
D gene: .; V gene: TRBV7-9; J gene: TRBJ2-1; clone size: .; CDR3 DNA: TGTGCCAGCAGCTTAGTTCCGGACAATGAGCAGTTCTTC; CDR3 protein: CASSLVPDNEQFF
D gene: TRBD2; V gene: TRBV5-1; J gene: TRBJ2-3; clone size: .; CDR3 DNA: TGCGCCAGCAGCTTGGAAGGAGCGGGAGTGACAGATACGCAGTATTTT; CDR3 protein: CASSLEGAGVTDTQYF